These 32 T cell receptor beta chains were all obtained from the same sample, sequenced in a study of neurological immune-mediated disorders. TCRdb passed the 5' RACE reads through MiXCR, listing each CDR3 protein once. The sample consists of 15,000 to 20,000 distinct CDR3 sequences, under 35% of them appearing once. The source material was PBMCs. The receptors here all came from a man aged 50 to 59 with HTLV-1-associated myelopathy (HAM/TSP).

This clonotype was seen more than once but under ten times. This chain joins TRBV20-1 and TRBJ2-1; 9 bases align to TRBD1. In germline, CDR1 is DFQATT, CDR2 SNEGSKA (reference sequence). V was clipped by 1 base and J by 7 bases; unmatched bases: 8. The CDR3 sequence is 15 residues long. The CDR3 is CSARAVGTGWNEQFF. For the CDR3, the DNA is TGCAGTGCTAGAGCCGTCGGGACAGGGTGGAATGAGCAGTTCTTC.

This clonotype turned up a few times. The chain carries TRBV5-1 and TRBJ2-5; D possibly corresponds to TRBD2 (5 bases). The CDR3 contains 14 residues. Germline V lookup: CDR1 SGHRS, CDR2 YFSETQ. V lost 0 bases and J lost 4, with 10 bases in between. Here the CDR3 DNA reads TGCGCCAGCAGCTTGGTGGGGAGCGGAGAGACCCAGTACTTC. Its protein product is CASSLVGSGETQYF.

The CDR3: CSARGLAGVRDTQYF. The CDR3, as DNA: TGCAGTGCTAGGGGACTAGCGGGGGTCAGAGATACGCAGTATTTT. The chain has TRBV20-1 and TRBJ2-3, with 14 bases that match TRBD2. V was clipped by 3 bases and J by 5 bases; unmatched bases: 4. Germline assignment: CDR1 DFQATT and CDR2 SNEGSKA (reference sequence). The CDR3 length is 15 residues.

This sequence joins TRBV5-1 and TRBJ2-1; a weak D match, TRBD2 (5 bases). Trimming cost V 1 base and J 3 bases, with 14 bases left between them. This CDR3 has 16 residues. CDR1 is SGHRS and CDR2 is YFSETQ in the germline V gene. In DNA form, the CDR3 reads TGCGCCAGCAGCTTGTTTGGGAGAAGCAACTACAATGAGCAGTTCTTC. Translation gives CASSLFGRSNYNEQFF. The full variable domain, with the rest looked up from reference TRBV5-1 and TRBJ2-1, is KAGVTQTPRYLIKTRGQQVTLSCSPISGHRSVSWYQQTPGQGLQFLFEYFSETQRNKGNFPGRFSGRQFSNSRSEMNVSTLELGDSALYLCASSLFGRSNYNEQFFGPGTRLTVL.

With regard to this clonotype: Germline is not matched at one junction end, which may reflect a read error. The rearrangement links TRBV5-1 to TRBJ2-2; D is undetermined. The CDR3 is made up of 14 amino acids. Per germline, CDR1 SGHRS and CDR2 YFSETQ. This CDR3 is CASSLAVNTRELFF. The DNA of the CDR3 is TGCGCCAGCAGCTTGGCGGTGAACACCAGGGAGCTGTTTTTT. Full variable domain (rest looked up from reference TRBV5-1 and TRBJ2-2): KAGVTQTPRYLIKTRGQQVTLSCSPISGHRSVSWYQQTPGQGLQFLFEYFSETQRNKGNFPGRFSGRQFSNSRSEMNVSTLELGDSALYLCASSLAVNTRELFFGEGSRLTVL.

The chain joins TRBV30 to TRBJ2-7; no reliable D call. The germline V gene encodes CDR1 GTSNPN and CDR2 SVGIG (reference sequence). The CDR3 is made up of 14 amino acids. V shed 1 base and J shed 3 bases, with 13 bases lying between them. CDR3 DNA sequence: TGTGCCTGGAGTGGCACAGCAACTTACTACGAGCAGTACTTC. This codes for CAWSGTATYYEQYF.

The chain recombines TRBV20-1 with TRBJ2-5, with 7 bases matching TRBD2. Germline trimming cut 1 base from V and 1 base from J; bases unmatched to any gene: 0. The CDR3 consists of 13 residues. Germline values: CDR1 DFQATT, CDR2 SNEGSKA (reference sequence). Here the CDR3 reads CSARGTSQETQYF. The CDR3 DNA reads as TGCAGTGCTAGAGGGACTAGCCAAGAGACCCAGTACTTC.

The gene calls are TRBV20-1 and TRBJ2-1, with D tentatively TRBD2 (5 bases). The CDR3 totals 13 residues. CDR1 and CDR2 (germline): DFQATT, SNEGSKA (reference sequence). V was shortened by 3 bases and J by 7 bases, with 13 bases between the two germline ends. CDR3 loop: CSASEGGMNEQFF. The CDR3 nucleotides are TGCAGTGCTAGTGAGGGTGGGATGAATGAGCAGTTCTTC.

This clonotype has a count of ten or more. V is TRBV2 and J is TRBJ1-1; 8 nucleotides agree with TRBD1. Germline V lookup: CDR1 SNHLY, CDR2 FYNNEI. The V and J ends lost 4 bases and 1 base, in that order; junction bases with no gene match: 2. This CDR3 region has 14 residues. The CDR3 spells CASSAQGANTEAFF. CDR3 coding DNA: TGTGCCAGCAGTGCCCAGGGGGCGAACACTGAAGCTTTCTTT.

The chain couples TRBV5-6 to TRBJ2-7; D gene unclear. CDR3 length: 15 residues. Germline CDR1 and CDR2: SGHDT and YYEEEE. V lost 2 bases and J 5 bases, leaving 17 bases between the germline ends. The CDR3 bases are TGTGCCAGCAGCTTCCGACCCACGGGTAGGCACGAGCAGTACTTC. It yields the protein CASSFRPTGRHEQYF. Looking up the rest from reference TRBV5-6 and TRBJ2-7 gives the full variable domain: DAGVTQSPTHLIKTRGQQVTLRCSPKSGHDTVSWYQQALGQGPQFIFQYYEEEERQRGNFPDRFSGHQFPNYSSELNVNALLLGDSALYLCASSFRPTGRHEQYFGPGTRLTVT.

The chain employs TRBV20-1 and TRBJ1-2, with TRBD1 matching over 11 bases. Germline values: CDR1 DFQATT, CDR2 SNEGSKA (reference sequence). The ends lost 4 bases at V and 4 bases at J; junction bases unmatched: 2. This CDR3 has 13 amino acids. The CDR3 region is CSAKDRGPYGYTF. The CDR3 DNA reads TGCAGTGCTAAGGACAGGGGGCCCTATGGCTACACCTTC.

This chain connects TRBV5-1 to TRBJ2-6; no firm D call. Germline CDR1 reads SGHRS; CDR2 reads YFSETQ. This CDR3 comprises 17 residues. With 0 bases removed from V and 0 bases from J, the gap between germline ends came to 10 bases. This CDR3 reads CASSLGTTNSGANVLTF. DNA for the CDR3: TGCGCCAGCAGCTTGGGTACTACAAACTCTGGGGCCAACGTCCTGACTTTC.

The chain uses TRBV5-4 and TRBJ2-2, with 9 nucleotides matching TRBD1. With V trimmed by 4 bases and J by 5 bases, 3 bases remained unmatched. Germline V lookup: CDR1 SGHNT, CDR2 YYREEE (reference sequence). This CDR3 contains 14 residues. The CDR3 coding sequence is TGTGCCAGCAGCACAGGGGGCGTGACCGGGGAGCTGTTTTTT. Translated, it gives CASSTGGVTGELFF.

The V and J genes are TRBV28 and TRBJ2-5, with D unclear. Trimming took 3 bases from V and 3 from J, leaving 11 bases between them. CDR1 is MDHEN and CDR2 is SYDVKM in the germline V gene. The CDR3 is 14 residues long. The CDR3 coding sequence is TGTGCCAGCAGTTTTGTGGGCCGAAAAGAGACCCAGTACTTC. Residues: CASSFVGRKETQYF.

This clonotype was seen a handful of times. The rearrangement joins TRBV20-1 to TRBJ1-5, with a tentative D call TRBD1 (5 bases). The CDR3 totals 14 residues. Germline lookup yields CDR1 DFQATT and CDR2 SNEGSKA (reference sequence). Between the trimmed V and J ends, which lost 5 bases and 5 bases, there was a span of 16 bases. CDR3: CSAPRLQGDQPQHF. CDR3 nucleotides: TGCAGTGCTCCCCGGCTCCAAGGGGATCAGCCCCAGCATTTT.

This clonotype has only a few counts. As DNA, the CDR3 is TGTGCCAGCAGTCGGGGGTTAAGAGAAAGTCGGTACTTC. Translating gives CASSRGLRESRYF. The chain carries TRBV27 and TRBJ2-5; a weak D match, TRBD2 (6 bases). CDR1 is MNHEY, CDR2 SMNVEV, per germline (reference sequence). The CDR3 has 13 amino acids. V gave up 5 bases and J gave up 13 bases, with 20 bases separating them.

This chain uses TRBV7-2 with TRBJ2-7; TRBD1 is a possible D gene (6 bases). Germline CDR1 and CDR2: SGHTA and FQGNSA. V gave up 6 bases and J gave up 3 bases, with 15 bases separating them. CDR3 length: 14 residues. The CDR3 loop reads CASRRQVGHYEQYF. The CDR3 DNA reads TGTGCCAGCAGACGACAGGTTGGCCACTACGAGCAGTACTTC.

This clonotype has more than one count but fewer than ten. The CDR3 bases are TGCAGTGCTAGAGATCCCGAGACTGTCTACAATGAGCAGTTCTTC. It encodes CSARDPETVYNEQFF. The chain is built from TRBV20-1 and TRBJ2-1; D is unclear. CDR1 is DFQATT and CDR2 is SNEGSKA in the germline V gene (reference sequence). V dropped 0 bases and J dropped 3 bases, with 12 bases sitting between them. The CDR3 consists of 15 residues.

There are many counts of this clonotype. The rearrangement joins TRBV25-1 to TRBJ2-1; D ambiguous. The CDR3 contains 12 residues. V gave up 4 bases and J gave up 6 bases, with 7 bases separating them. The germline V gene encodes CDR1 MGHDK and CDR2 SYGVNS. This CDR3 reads CASSAQPNEQFF. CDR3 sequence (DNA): TGTGCCAGCAGTGCGCAGCCCAATGAGCAGTTCTTC.

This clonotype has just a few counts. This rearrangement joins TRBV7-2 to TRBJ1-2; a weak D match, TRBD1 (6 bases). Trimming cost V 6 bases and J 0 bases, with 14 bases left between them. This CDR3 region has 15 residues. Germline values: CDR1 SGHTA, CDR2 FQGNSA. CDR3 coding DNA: TGTGCCAGCAGTTCAACAGCAGGGGCTAACTATGGCTACACCTTC. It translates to CASSSTAGANYGYTF.

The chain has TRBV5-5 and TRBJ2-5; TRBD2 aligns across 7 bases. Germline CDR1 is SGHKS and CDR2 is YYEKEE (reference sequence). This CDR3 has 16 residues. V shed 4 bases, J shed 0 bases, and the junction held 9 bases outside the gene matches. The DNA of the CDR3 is TGTGCCAGCAGCCCTGGCTGGCGGGGGTACCAAGAGACCCAGTACTTC. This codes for CASSPGWRGYQETQYF.

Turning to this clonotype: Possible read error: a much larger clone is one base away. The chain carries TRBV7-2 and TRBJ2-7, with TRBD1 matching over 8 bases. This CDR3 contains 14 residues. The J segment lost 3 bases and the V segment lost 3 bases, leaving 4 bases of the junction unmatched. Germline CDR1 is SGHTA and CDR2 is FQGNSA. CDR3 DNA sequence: TGTGCCAGCAGCTTCGGACAGGGAAGCTACGAGCAGTACTTC. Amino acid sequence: CASSFGQGSYEQYF.

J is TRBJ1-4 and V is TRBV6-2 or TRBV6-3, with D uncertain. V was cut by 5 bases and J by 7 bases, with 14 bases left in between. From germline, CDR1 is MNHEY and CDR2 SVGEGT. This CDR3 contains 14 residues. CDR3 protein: CASSHTMEGEKLFF. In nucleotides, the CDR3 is TGTGCCAGCAGTCACACGATGGAAGGTGAAAAACTGTTTTTT.

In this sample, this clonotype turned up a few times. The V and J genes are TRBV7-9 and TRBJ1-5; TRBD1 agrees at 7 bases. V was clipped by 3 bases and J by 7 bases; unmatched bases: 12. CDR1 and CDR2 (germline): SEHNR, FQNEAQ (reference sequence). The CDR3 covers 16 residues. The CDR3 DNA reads TGTGCCAGCAGCTTCGGGGGGACAGCTTCGGGACAGCCCCAGCATTTT. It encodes CASSFGGTASGQPQHF.

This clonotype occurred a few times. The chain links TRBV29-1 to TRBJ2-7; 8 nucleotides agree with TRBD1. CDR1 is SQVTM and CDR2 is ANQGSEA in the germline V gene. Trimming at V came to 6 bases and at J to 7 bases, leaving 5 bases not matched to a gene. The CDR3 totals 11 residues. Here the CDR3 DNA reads TGCAGCGTGTTAACAGGGGGGGAGCAGTACTTC. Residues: CSVLTGGEQYF.

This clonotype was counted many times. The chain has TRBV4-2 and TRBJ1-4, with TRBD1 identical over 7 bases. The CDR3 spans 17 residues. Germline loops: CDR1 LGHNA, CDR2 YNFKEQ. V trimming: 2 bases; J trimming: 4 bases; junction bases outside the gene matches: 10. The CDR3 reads CASSQRTGAALNEKLFF. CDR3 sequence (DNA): TGTGCCAGCAGCCAAAGGACAGGTGCGGCCCTTAATGAAAAACTGTTTTTT.

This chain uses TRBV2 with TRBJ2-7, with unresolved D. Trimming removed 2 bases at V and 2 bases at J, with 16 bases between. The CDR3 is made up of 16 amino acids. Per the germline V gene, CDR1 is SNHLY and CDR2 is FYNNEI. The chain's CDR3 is CASSERHPPPPYEQYF. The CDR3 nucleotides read TGTGCCAGCAGTGAACGACACCCTCCCCCCCCCTACGAGCAGTACTTC.

The CDR3 coding sequence is TGTGCCAGCTCTCGTACGGGGGGTTACAATGAGCAGTTCTTC. This codes for CASSRTGGYNEQFF. V gene TRBV18 combines with J gene TRBJ2-1; 7 bases are a match to TRBD2. This CDR3 region has 14 residues. V was pared by 6 bases and J by 4 bases, with 6 bases of the junction left unmatched. Germline V lookup: CDR1 KGHSH, CDR2 LQKENI.

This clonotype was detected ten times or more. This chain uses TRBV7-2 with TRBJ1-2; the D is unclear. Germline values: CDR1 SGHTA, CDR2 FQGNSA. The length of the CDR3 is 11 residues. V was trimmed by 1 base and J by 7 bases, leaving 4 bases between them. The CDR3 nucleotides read TGTGCCAGCAGCTTAGAGATTGGCTACACCTTC. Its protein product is CASSLEIGYTF. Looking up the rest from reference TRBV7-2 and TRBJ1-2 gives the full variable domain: GAGVSQSPSNKVTEKGKDVELRCDPISGHTALYWYRQSLGQGLEFLIYFQGNSAPDKSGLPSDRFSAERTGGSVSTLTIQRTQQEDSAVYLCASSLEIGYTFGSGTRLTVV.

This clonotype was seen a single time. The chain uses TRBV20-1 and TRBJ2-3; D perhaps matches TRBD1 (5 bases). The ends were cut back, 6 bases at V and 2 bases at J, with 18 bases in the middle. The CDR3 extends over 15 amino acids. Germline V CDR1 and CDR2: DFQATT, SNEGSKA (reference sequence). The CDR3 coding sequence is TGCAGTGCCCACACCTGGGGCGGATCCACAGATACGCAGTATTTT. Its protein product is CSAHTWGGSTDTQYF.

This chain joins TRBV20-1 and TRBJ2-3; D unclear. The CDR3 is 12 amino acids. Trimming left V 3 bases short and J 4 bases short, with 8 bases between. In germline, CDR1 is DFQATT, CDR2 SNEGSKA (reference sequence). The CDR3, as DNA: TGCAGTGCTAGTAGTGGGCCAGATACGCAGTATTTT. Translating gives CSASSGPDTQYF.

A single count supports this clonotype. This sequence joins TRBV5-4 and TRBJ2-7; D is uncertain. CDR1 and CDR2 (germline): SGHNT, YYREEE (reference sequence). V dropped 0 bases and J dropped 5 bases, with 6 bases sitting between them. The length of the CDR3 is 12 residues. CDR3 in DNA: TGTGCCAGCAGCTTGGCAAAAAACGAGCAGTACTTC. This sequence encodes CASSLAKNEQYF.